The present entry profiles one T cell receptor beta chain with its context. This clonotype was observed a single time. Its target antigen remains unknown. This may be a read error: a much more frequent sequence differs by one nucleotide. Naive CD8 T cell libraries were made from about 20,000 to 1,000,000 sorted cells using 10%, 30% or 50% of purified RNA. Naive CD8 T cells, defined as CD8+CD4-CCR7+CD45RA+, were FACS-sorted into RLT Plus buffer on a BD FACSAria II. To test detection sensitivity, Jurkat RNA equivalent to more than 9 TCR copies was spiked into samples of about 18,000-1,000,000 naive CD8 T cells. Enrichment of CD8 T cells was done with RosetteSep CD8+ T Cell Enrichment Cocktail plus Ficoll-Paque, and ACK red cell lysis came afterward. The method was PCR. TCRdb records NextSeq 500 as the sequencer. Bulk TCR libraries were made following a previously described method, with the TCR primers given in Table S5. Purification of total RNA was performed with the Qiagen AllPrep DNA/RNA kit. Reads from multiple sequencing runs of the same library were pooled before analysis. On the authors' methods: Only reads with exact TCR constant sequence were kept, trimmed to 150 nt, and grouped by their 12-nt molecular barcodes. Reads in each barcode group were sub-clustered using a 15% Levenshtein threshold, and a quality-weighted consensus sequence was built for each RNA molecule. Non-functional sequences were filtered out, along with any lower-count sequence sitting one edit away from another sequence. Based on fitting two negative binomial distributions, any barcode sub-cluster with under 20% of the maximum read count was discarded. Clones were called with MiXCR by TCRdb after fastp trimmed the public reads at Q25, and only in-frame beta chains were retained. Identical CDR3 protein sequences are pooled into one entry, listed with their most common genes and DNA. None of the V and J calls come from the authors' own analysis; TCRdb made them. Present in this sample are fewer than 350,000 distinct CDR3 sequences, 24% of which were seen just once. Approximately 0.74% of the sample is in the top ten clones.

This specimen belongs to a study of molecular identifiers for immune sequencing clone quantification (dated by TCRdb to the late 2010s). Broadly, across the study: For a replicate experiment, RNA from around 20,000 or 99,000 naive CD8 T cells was divided into five aliquots, of which four were sequenced. This methods study benchmarked molecular-identifier clustering-based TCR repertoire sequencing (MIDCIRS) and TCR RNA copy counting, using CD8 T cells to do so.

What the work shows at the level of the full study, not this receptor alone: When barcode sub-clustering was not used, chimeric consensus sequences inflated TCR diversity, with chimeras reaching as high as 47%. Clones above 20 RNA copies held over 97% of molecules in CMV-specific effector cells but under 1% in naive cells. Highly expanded clone sizes could be underestimated if identical TCR molecules share a barcode. Spiked-in Jurkat TCR RNA equivalent to a single cell was reported to be detectable even among one million naive CD8 T cells. Naive libraries contained spiked-in Jurkat TCR RNA (10 copies' worth), which is not part of the donor repertoire. Modeling gave about three recovered TCR RNA copies per cell versus around 10 by digital PCR, implying approximately 30% capture efficiency.

The V and J ends are trimmed by 4 bases and 4 bases, leaving 13 bases between them. For CDR1 and CDR2, the germline V gene lists LGHNA and YSLEER. The CDR3 runs 15 amino acids, cysteine and phenylalanine included. The DNA shown is the 45-base CDR3, in frame from base 1. The chain couples TRBV4-3 to TRBJ1-4; tentative D gene TRBD1, with 6 bases matching. Sequencing was carried out using naive CD8+ T cells from blood, with Jurkat cell RNA spiked in. The cell subset or site label, read with the paper, signifies: FACS-sorted CD8+CD4-CCR7+CD45RA+ naive T cells. The sequence was collected from a human donor in good health. Some libraries in this study had Jurkat cell RNA spiked in. The base sequence is TGCGCCAGCAGCCGAGAGGACAGCCGTAATGAAAAACTGTTTTTT. Its protein is CASSREDSRNEKLFF.